This T cell receptor beta chain was sequenced during a study of OX40 agonist ivuxolimab in advanced cancers. Overall study: Every 2 weeks, patients got intravenous ivuxolimab at one of six dose levels (0.01-10 mg/kg). Of the patients, three showed partial responses, one with hepatocellular carcinoma and two with cutaneous melanoma. Melanoma, hepatocellular carcinoma, head and neck or renal cell cancer occurred in dose-escalation patients.

From germline, CDR1 is LGHNA and CDR2 YSLEER. Trimming cost V 4 bases and J 1 base, with 13 bases left between them. The CDR3 is made up of 15 amino acids. This clone was observed a few times. Assay: immunoSEQ multiplex PCR; the TCRdb copy retains only in-frame clones and omits some. The table shows approximately 75,000 clones, with more than 70% occurring only once. The specimen was CD4+ or CD8+ T cells sorted from blood, collected in a trial of the OX40 agonist ivuxolimab. This chain uses TRBV4-3 with TRBJ2-5; D uncertain. The origin of this receptor is an adult with an advanced solid tumor such as melanoma, head and neck, liver or kidney cancer. The CDR3 is CASSRILSLQETQYF. CDR3 coding DNA: TGCGCCAGCAGCCGGATATTGTCCCTCCAAGAGACCCAGTACTTC.